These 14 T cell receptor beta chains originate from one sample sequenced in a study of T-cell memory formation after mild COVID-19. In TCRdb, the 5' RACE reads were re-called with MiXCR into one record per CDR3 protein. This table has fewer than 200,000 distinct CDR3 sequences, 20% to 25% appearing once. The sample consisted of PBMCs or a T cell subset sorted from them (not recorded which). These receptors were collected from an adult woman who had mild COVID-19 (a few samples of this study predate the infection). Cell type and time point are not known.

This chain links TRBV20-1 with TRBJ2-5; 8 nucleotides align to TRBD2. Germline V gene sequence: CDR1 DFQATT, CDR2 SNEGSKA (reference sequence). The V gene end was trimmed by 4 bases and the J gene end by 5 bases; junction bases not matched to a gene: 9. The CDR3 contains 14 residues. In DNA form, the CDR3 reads TGCAGTGCTACAACCCAGCGGGAGTGGGAGACCCAGTACTTC. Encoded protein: CSATTQREWETQYF.

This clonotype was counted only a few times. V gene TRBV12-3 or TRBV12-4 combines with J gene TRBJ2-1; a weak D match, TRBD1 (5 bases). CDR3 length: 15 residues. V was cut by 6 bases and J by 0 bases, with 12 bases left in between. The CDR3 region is CASSLGHHSYNEQFF. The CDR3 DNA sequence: TGTGCCAGCAGCCTTGGACACCACTCCTACAATGAGCAGTTCTTC.

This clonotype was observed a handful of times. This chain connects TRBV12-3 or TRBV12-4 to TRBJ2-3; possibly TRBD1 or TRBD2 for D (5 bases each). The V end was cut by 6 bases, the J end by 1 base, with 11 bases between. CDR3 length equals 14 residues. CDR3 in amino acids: CASRRGTGTDTQYF. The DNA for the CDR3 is TGTGCCAGCAGACGAGGGACGGGCACAGATACGCAGTATTTT.

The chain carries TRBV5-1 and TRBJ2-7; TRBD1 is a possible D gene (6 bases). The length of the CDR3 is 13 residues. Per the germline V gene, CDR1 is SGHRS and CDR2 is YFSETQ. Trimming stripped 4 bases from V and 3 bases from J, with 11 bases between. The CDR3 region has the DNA TGCGCCAGCAGCATCCGGGACAACTACGAGCAGTACTTC. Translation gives CASSIRDNYEQYF.

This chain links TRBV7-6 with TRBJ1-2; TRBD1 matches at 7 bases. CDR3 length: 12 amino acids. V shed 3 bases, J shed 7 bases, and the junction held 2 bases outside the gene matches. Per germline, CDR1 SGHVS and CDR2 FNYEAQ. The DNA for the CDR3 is TGTGCCAGCAGCTTGGACAGGATTGGCTACACCTTC. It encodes CASSLDRIGYTF.

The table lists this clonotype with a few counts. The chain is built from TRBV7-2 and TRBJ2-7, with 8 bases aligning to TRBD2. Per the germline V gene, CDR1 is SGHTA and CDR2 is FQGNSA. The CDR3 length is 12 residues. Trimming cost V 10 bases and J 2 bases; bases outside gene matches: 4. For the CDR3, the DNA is TGTGCCACCGTAGCGGGGCCCTACGAGCAGTACTTC. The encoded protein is CATVAGPYEQYF.

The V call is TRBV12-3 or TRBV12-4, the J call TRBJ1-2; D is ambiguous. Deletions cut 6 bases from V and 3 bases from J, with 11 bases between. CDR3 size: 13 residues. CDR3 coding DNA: TGTGCCAGCAGGAGTACGTTGGACTATGGCTACACCTTC. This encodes CASRSTLDYGYTF.

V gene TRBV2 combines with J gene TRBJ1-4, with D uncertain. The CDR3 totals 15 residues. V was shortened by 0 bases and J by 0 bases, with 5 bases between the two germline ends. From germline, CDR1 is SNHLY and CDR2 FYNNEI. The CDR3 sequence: CASSEAVSTNEKLFF. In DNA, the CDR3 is TGTGCCAGCAGTGAAGCGGTATCAACTAATGAAAAACTGTTTTTT. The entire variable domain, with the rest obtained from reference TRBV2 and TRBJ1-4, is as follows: EPEVTQTPSHQVTQMGQEVILRCVPISNHLYFYWYRQILGQKVEFLVSFYNNEISEKSEIFDDQFSVERPDGSNFTLKIRSTKLEDSAMYFCASSEAVSTNEKLFFGSGTQLSVL.

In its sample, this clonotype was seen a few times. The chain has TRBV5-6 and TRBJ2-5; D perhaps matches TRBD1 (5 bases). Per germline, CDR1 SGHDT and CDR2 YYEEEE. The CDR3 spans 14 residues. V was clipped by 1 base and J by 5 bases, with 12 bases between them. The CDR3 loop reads CASSLNRGYETQYF. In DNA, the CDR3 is TGTGCCAGCAGCTTGAATAGGGGTTACGAGACCCAGTACTTC.

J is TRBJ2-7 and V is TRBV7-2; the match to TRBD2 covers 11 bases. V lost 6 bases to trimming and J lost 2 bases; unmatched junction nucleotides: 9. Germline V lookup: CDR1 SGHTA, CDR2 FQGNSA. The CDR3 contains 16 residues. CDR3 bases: TGTGCCAGCAGGGGATATAGCGGGGGGGCCGCCTACGAGCAGTACTTC. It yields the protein CASRGYSGGAAYEQYF. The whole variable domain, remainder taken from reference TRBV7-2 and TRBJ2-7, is GAGVSQSPSNKVTEKGKDVELRCDPISGHTALYWYRQSLGQGLEFLIYFQGNSAPDKSGLPSDRFSAERTGGSVSTLTIQRTQQEDSAVYLCASRGYSGGAAYEQYFGPGTRLTVT.

The DNA of the CDR3 is TGTGCCAGTAGTATCGGGACTAGCGGGGGCTCCTACGAGCAGTACTTC. Residues: CASSIGTSGGSYEQYF. The J gene is TRBJ2-7, the V gene TRBV19, with 14 bases identical to TRBD2. With V trimmed by 3 bases and J by 0 bases, 1 base remained unmatched. Germline V gives CDR1 LNHDA, CDR2 SQIVND (reference sequence). This CDR3 has 16 amino acids.

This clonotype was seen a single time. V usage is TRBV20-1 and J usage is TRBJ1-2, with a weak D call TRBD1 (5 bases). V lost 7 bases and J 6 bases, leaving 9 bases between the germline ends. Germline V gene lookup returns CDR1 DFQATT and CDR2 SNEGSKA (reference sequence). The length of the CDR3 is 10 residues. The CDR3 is CSERGHGYTF. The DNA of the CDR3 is TGCAGTGAGAGGGGTCATGGCTACACCTTC.

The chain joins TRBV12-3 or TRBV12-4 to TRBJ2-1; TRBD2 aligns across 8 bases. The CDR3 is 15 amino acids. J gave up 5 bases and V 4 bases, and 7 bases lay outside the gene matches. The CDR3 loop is CASSSGGLGDNEQFF. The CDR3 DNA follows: TGTGCCAGCAGTTCTGGGGGACTAGGGGACAATGAGCAGTTCTTC.

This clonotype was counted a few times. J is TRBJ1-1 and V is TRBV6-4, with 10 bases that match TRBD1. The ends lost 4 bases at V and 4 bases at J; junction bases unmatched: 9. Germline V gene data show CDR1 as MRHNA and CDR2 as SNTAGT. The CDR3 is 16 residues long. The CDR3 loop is CASSASRDRGSTEAFF. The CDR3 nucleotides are TGTGCCAGCAGTGCGAGCCGGGACAGGGGTAGCACTGAAGCTTTCTTT.